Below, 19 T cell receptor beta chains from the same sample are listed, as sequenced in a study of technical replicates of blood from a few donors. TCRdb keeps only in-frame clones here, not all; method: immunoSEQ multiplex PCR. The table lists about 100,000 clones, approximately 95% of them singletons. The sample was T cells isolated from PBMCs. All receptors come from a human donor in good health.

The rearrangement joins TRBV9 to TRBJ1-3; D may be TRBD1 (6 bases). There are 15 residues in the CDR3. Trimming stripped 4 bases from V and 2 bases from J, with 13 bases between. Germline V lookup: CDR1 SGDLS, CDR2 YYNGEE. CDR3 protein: CASSPQGLTGNTIYF. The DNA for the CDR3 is TGTGCCAGCAGCCCACAGGGCCTTACTGGAAACACCATATATTTT.

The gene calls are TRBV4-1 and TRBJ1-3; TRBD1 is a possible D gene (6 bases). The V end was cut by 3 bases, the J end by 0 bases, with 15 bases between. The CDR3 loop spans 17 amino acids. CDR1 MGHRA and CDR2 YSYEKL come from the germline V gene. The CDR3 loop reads CASSHSRGMSSGNTIYF. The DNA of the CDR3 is TGCGCCAGCAGCCACTCCAGGGGAATGAGCTCTGGAAACACCATATATTTT.

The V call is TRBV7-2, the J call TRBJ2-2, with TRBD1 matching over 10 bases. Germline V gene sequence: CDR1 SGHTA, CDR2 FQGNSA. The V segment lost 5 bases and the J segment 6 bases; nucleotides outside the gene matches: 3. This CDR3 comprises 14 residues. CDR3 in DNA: TGTGCCAGCAGCCTGACAGGGGGCGCCGGGGAGCTGTTTTTT. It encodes CASSLTGGAGELFF.

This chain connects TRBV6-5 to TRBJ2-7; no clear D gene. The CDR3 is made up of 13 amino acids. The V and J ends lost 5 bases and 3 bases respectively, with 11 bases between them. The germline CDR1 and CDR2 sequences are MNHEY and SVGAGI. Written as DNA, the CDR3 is TGTGCCAGCAGTCTAGGCGGTCACTACGAGCAGTACTTC. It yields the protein CASSLGGHYEQYF.

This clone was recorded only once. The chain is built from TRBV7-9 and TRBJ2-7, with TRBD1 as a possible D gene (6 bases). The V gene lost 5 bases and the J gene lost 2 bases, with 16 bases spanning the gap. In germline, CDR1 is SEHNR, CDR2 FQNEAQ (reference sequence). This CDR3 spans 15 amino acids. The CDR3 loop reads CASSPLQGQTYEQYF. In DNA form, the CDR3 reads TGTGCCAGCAGCCCACTACAGGGACAAACCTACGAGCAGTACTTC.

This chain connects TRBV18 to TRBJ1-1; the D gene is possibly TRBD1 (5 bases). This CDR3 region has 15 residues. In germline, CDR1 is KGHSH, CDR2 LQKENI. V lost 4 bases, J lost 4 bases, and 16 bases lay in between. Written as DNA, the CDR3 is TGTGCCAGCTCACGGAGGGGAGGGGACGGCACTGAAGCTTTCTTT. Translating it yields CASSRRGGDGTEAFF. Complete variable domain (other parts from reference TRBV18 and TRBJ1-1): NAGVMQNPRHLVRRRGQEARLRCSPMKGHSHVYWYRQLPEEGLKFMVYLQKENIIDESGMPKERFSAEFPKEGPSILRIQQVVRGDSAAYFCASSRRGGDGTEAFFGQGTRLTVV.

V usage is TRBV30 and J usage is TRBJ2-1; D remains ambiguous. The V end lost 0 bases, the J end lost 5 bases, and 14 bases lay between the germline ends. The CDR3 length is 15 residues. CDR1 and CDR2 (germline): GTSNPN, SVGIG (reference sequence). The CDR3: CAWSVDTTLDNEQFF. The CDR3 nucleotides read TGTGCCTGGAGTGTAGATACCACCTTAGACAATGAGCAGTTCTTC.

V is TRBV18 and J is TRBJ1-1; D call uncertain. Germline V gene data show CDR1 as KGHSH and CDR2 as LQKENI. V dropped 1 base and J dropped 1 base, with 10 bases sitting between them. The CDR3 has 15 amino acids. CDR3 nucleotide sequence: TGTGCCAGCTCACCACTTGAACAGCAGAACACTGAAGCTTTCTTT. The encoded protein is CASSPLEQQNTEAFF.

CDR3 sequence reads: CASSQGSGVYNEQFF. The CDR3 DNA sequence: TGCGCCAGCAGCCAAGGGAGCGGGGTCTACAATGAGCAGTTCTTC. The rearrangement links TRBV4-1 to TRBJ2-1; TRBD2 matches at 7 bases. CDR1 and CDR2 (germline): MGHRA, YSYEKL. V shed 1 base, J shed 3 bases, and the junction held 3 bases outside the gene matches. The CDR3 has 15 residues.

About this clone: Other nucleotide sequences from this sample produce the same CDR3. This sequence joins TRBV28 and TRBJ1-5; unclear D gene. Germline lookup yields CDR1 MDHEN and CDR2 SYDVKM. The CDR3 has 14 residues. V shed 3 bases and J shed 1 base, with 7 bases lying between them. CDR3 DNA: TGTGCCAGCAGTTTTGATAGAAGCAATCAGCCCCAGCATTTT. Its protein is CASSFDRSNQPQHF.

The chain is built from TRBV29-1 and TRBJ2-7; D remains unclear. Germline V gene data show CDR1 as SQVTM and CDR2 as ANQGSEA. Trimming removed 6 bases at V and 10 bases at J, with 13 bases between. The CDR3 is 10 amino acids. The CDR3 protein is CSVANSLQYF. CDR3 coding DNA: TGCAGCGTAGCCAACAGCCTACAGTACTTC.

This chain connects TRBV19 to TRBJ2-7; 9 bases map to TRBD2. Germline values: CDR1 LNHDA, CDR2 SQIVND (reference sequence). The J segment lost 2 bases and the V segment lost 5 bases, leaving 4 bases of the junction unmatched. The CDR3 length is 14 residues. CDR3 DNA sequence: TGTGCCAGTAGTTTGACTAGCGGAACCTACGAGCAGTACTTC. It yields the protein CASSLTSGTYEQYF.

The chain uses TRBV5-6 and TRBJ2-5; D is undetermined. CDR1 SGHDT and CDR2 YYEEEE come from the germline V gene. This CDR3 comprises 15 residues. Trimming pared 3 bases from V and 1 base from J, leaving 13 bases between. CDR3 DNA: TGTGCCAGCAGCTACTTGGGCCTCGGCCAAGAGACCCAGTACTTC. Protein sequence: CASSYLGLGQETQYF.

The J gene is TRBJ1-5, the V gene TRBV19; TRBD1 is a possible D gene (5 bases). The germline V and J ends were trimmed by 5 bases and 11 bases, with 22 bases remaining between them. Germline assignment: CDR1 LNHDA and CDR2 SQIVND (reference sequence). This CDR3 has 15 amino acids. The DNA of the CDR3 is TGTGCCAGTAGTGAAGGAGCGGGGGGTTATCAAGCCCAGCATTTT. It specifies CASSEGAGGYQAQHF.

The CDR3 loop reads CASSEQGLAGVLRKTQYF. The CDR3 bases are TGTGCCAGTAGTGAGCAAGGACTAGCGGGAGTTTTAAGAAAGACCCAGTACTTC. The J gene is TRBJ2-5, the V gene TRBV19, with 13 bases lining up with TRBD2. Trimming cost V 5 bases and J 6 bases; bases outside gene matches: 15. CDR1 and CDR2 (germline): LNHDA, SQIVND (reference sequence). CDR3 length: 18 amino acids.

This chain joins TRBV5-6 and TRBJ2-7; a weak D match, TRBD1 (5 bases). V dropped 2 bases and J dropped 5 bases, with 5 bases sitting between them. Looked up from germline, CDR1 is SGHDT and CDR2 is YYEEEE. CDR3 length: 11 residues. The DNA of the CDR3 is TGTGCCAGCAGCTTACAGGACGAGCAGTACTTC. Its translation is CASSLQDEQYF. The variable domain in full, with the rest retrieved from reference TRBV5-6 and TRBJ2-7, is DAGVTQSPTHLIKTRGQQVTLRCSPKSGHDTVSWYQQALGQGPQFIFQYYEEEERQRGNFPDRFSGHQFPNYSSELNVNALLLGDSALYLCASSLQDEQYFGPGTRLTVT.

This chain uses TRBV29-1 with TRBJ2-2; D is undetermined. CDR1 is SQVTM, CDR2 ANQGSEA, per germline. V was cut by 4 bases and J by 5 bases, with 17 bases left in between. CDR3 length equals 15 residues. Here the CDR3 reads CSVVLWSLGTGELFF. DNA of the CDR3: TGCAGCGTTGTTCTTTGGAGTCTAGGAACCGGGGAGCTGTTTTTT.

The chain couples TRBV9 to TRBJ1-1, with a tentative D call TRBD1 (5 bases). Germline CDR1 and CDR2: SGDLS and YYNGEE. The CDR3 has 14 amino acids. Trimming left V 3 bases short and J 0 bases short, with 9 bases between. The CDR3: CASSGGGVNTEAFF. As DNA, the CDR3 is TGTGCCAGCAGCGGGGGAGGGGTGAACACTGAAGCTTTCTTT.

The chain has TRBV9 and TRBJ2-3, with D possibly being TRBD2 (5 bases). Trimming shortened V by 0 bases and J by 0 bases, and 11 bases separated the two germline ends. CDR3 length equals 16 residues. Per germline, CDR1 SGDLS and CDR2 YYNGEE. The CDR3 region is CASSVDPGSSTDTQYF. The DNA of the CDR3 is TGTGCCAGCAGCGTAGATCCGGGATCTAGCACAGATACGCAGTATTTT. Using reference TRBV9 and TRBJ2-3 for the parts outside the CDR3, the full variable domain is DSGVTQTPKHLITATGQRVTLRCSPRSGDLSVYWYQQSLDQGLQFLIQYYNGEERAKGNILERFSAQQFPDLHSELNLSSLELGDSALYFCASSVDPGSSTDTQYFGPGTRLTVL.